Listed below are T cell receptor beta chains from one sample, sequenced in a study of cytomegalovirus exposure and HLA in healthy donors. The repertoire was sequenced with immunoSEQ multiplex PCR; TCRdb's copy has only in-frame clones and lacks some. The data show 65,000 to 70,000 clones, around 72% seen once. The sample was PBMCs. The source of these receptors is a woman in her 30s in good health and CMV-seropositive. Both conserved end residues are part of each CDR3. D genes are given only for firm matches. Size values are once, few and many counts, or a class for expanded clones, and some rows have none.

D	V	size	J	DNA	CDR3
-	TRBV28	few	TRBJ2-7	TGTGCCAGCAGTTTTATCAACAGGGAGACCTACGAGCAGTACTTC	CASSFINRETYEQYF
-	TRBV29-1	-	TRBJ2-5	TGCAGCGTTGAAGGGGCGGGAGAGACCCAGTACTTC	CSVEGAGETQYF
TRBD2	TRBV25-1	-	TRBJ2-2	TGTGCCAGCAGTGACGGGAGGGACACCGGGGAGCTGTTTTTT	CASSDGRDTGELFF
-	TRBV4-2	-	TRBJ2-1	TGTGCCAGCAGCCACCCCCAGGGGCTAGCTGGTAATGAGCAGTTCTTC	CASSHPQGLAGNEQFF
-	TRBV7-9	-	TRBJ1-5	TGTGCCAGCACCCAAGGGGTTTCCCAGCCCCAGCATTTT	CASTQGVSQPQHF
-	TRBV5-1	-	TRBJ2-3	TGCGCCAGCAGCATGGGAACCAGGGCTCTTACAGATACGCAGTATTTT	CASSMGTRALTDTQYF
-	TRBV18	-	TRBJ1-2	TGTGCCAGCTCACCACTCGCAGGGCGTATGACTAACTATGGCTACACCTTC	CASSPLAGRMTNYGYTF
-	TRBV7-9	-	TRBJ2-3	TGTGCCAGCAGCCCTCCAGGGACTCGCCAAGCAGATACGCAGTATTTT	CASSPPGTRQADTQYF
-	TRBV2	few	TRBJ2-1	TGTGCCAGCAGTGGGGCAGGTTTCTACAATGAGCAGTTCTTC	CASSGAGFYNEQFF
TRBD2	TRBV13	-	TRBJ2-7	TGTGCCAGCAGCTTTCGACTAGCGGGTTCCTACGAGCAGTACTTC	CASSFRLAGSYEQYF
TRBD1	TRBV18	-	TRBJ2-3	TGTGCCAGCTCATTCTCAGGGGGCGCGGGCACAGATACGCAGTATTTT	CASSFSGGAGTDTQYF
TRBD1	TRBV28	-	TRBJ2-7	TGTGCCAGCAGCCCGCCTCGGCAGGGGGCTTACGAGCAGTACTTC	CASSPPRQGAYEQYF
TRBD2	TRBV6-1	medium-sized	TRBJ2-3	TGTGCCAGCAGTAGAGCGGGAGGAGTAACAGATACGCAGTATTTT	CASSRAGGVTDTQYF
-	TRBV6-6	-	TRBJ2-1	TGTGCCAGCAGTTACCCGAAGGGTGCCGGGGATGAGCAGTTCTTC	CASSYPKGAGDEQFF
TRBD1	TRBV23-1	-	TRBJ1-1	TGCGCCAGCAGACGAAATGGGGGACAGGGCTGTTGTGGGAACACTGAAGCTTTCTTT	CASRRNGGQGCCGNTEAFF
-	TRBV6-1	-	TRBJ1-5	TGTGCCAGCAGCTCCGGGGGTGTACAGCATTTT	CASSSGGVQHF
TRBD2	TRBV27	-	TRBJ2-7	TGTGCCAGCAGTTTATCCCCGCGGGGGGACTACGAGCAGTACTTC	CASSLSPRGDYEQYF
-	TRBV7-8	-	TRBJ2-7	TGTGCCAGCAGCTTAGGGCGGGCCAGCTCCTACGAGCAGTACTTC	CASSLGRASSYEQYF
-	TRBV15	-	TRBJ2-2	TGTGCCACCAGCTCGACTGTCAACACCGGGGAGCTGTTTTTT	CATSSTVNTGELFF
TRBD1	TRBV7-9	-	TRBJ1-1	TGTGCCAGCAGCTTGGGACAGGGGCGGACTGAAGCTTTCTTT	CASSLGQGRTEAFF
TRBD1	TRBV9	-	TRBJ1-2	TGTGCCAGCAGCGGCCAGACAGGGGATAGGGTAGCCTATGGCTACACCTTC	CASSGQTGDRVAYGYTF
-	TRBV2	once	TRBJ2-3	TGTGCCAGCACGGACTACACCACAGATACGCAGTATTTT	CASTDYTTDTQYF
-	TRBV4-1	few	TRBJ2-3	TGCGCCAGCAGCCAAGAGCCCCTAGCGACCCACACAGATACGCAGTATTTT	CASSQEPLATHTDTQYF
-	TRBV2	-	TRBJ1-1	TGTGCCAGCAGTGCGAGGGAGACTGAAGCTTTCTTT	CASSARETEAFF